This TCR beta chain was identified during a study of blood T cell repertoires in COVID-19. Across the study: COVID-19 samples collected from the United States, Italy and Spain covered acute and convalescent phases. T cells, B-cell-depleted T cells, or PBMCs supplied cDNA or gDNA.

The method was immunoSEQ multiplex PCR; TCRdb's version includes in-frame clones alone and lacks a portion of them. There are 100,000 to 150,000 clones in the sample; 70% to 90% occur only once, and more than 3% lies in the top ten. V was clipped by 5 bases and J by 10 bases; unmatched bases: 3. This CDR3 region has 13 residues. Per germline, CDR1 SGHRS and CDR2 YFSETQ. The source material was peripheral blood. The sequence derives from a woman aged 45-59 years with acute or convalescent COVID-19. This rearrangement joins TRBV5-1 to TRBJ1-6, with TRBD1 matching over 10 bases. In DNA, the CDR3 is TGCGCCAGCAGTGGGACAGGGGACTCACCCCTCCACTTT. Protein product: CASSGTGDSPLHF. Full variable domain (missing parts from reference TRBV5-1 and TRBJ1-6): KAGVTQTPRYLIKTRGQQVTLSCSPISGHRSVSWYQQTPGQGLQFLFEYFSETQRNKGNFPGRFSGRQFSNSRSEMNVSTLELGDSALYLCASSGTGDSPLHFGNGTRLTVT.